This T cell receptor beta chain stems from a study of cytomegalovirus exposure and HLA in healthy donors. Findings of the study overall: In a later analysis, at a false discovery rate of 0.05, approximately 16,000 TCR beta sequences matched HLA alleles. Follow-up analysis later connected one missense variant in DCLRE1C with trimming of TCR beta V- and J-genes. Presence/absence analyses rested on an assumption that sequencing depth was roughly uniform across donors.

Points on this clone: The antigen remains undetermined.

Germline lookup yields CDR1 MDHEN and CDR2 SYDVKM. The CDR3 covers 14 residues. The V and J ends lost 3 bases and 7 bases respectively, with 10 bases between them. The PCR was carried out with 60 Vbeta primers and 13 Jbeta primers. The data were produced by immunoSEQ multiplex PCR, yet TCRdb's version contains in-frame clones alone and is incomplete. Among 72,000 or so clones listed, 75% were seen once. Specimen: PBMCs. The chain uses TRBV28 and TRBJ1-6; maybe TRBD1 (6 bases). This receptor was obtained from a woman in her 30s in good health and CMV-seropositive. The DNA of the CDR3 is TGTGCCAGCAGTTTGTACAGGGCAAATTCACCCCTCCACTTT. Its protein is CASSLYRANSPLHF.